The entry below describes one T cell receptor (beta chain). Its specificity is not known. Some clones are missing from TCRdb's copy, which holds only in-frame ones; the method was immunoSEQ multiplex PCR. Among some 1 million clones listed, roughly 70% were seen once. This sample is drawn from a study of shared clonotypes between healthy human individuals. Study-wide background: The donor group consisted of a couple of women and a few men, aged 18 to 49.

Study-level findings and limits: Estimated richness was generally greater in naive than memory subsets.

This TCR was recovered from a man aged 18 to 29 in good health. What was sequenced was memory CD4+ T cells sorted from blood. Subset indicated: CD45RA-negative fraction.

This CDR3 is CASSIEGNWRGNYGYTF. In DNA form, the CDR3 reads TGTGCCAGTAGTATAGAAGGAAACTGGAGGGGGAACTATGGCTACACCTTC. V and J are TRBV19 and TRBJ1-2; a weak D match, TRBD1 (6 bases). V was pared by 0 bases and J by 2 bases, with 16 bases between. The CDR3 extends over 17 amino acids. Germline CDR1 reads LNHDA; CDR2 reads SQIVND (reference sequence).